These 18 T cell receptor beta chains originate from one sample sequenced in a study of blood T cell repertoires in COVID-19. TCRdb's table, derived via immunoSEQ multiplex PCR, lists solely in-frame clones and lacks some. The sample yields approximately 40,000 clones, 70% to 90% seen once. Sequencing used peripheral blood. Every receptor here comes from a man aged 50 or older in a cohort sampled during active COVID-19.

CDR3 sequence reads: CASSQRVSGTGGSETQYF. The CDR3 nucleotides read TGCGCCAGCAGCCAAAGGGTTTCCGGGACAGGGGGCTCAGAGACCCAGTACTTC. J is TRBJ2-5 and V is TRBV4-3; 12 positions match TRBD1. Looked up from germline, CDR1 is LGHNA and CDR2 is YSLEER. This CDR3 is 18 amino acids long. Trimming at V came to 2 bases and at J to 4 bases, leaving 11 bases not matched to a gene.

This clone was picked up one time. This chain connects TRBV10-1 to TRBJ2-7, with TRBD1 matching over 7 bases. Germline lookup yields CDR1 WNHNN and CDR2 SYGVQD (reference sequence). CDR3 length: 15 residues. Trimming at V came to 7 bases and at J to 6 bases, leaving 15 bases not matched to a gene. In DNA form, the CDR3 reads TGCGCCAGCACTGGCCCGCCAGGGGGTTTGAGCGAGCAGTACGTC. Translating gives CASTGPPGGLSEQYV.

The chain has TRBV5-6 and TRBJ2-2; 8 bases fit TRBD1. CDR1 is SGHDT and CDR2 is YYEEEE in the germline V gene. Trimming cost V 0 bases and J 4 bases; bases outside gene matches: 5. This CDR3 has 16 amino acids. CDR3: CASSLAQGAGTGELFF. Here the CDR3 DNA reads TGTGCCAGCAGCTTGGCCCAGGGGGCGGGCACCGGGGAGCTGTTTTTT.

The chain joins TRBV6-5 to TRBJ1-2, with a tentative D call TRBD1 (6 bases). The germline V gene encodes CDR1 MNHEY and CDR2 SVGAGI. Trimming removed 6 bases from V and 4 bases from J, with 12 bases in between. The CDR3 is 13 amino acids. CDR3 nucleotides: TGTGCCAGCAGAACAGGGCAGGGCTATGGCTACACCTTC. This sequence encodes CASRTGQGYGYTF.

This clone was recorded once. The chain employs TRBV6-5 and TRBJ2-7; D is perhaps TRBD2 (5 bases). Trimming removed 4 bases at V and 3 bases at J, with 7 bases between. The CDR3 is 12 amino acids. In germline, CDR1 is MNHEY, CDR2 SVGAGI. Here the CDR3 reads CASSSGVYEQYF. The CDR3 DNA follows: TGTGCCAGCAGTTCCGGGGTCTACGAGCAGTACTTC.

This chain joins TRBV7-9 and TRBJ2-3, with TRBD2 matching over 12 bases. J lost 4 bases, V lost 6 bases, and 5 bases had no gene match. From germline, CDR1 is SEHNR and CDR2 FQNEAQ (reference sequence). The CDR3 length is 15 residues. In DNA, the CDR3 is TGTGCCAGCAGTCGCCTAGCGGGGGGGCCAGATACGCAGTATTTT. Amino acids: CASSRLAGGPDTQYF.

The chain links TRBV6-2 or TRBV6-3 to TRBJ2-3, with TRBD2 matching 9 bases. CDR3 size: 19 residues. The V gene's germline CDR1 is MNHEY and CDR2 SVGEGT. J gave up 0 bases and V 2 bases, and 12 bases lay outside the gene matches. The CDR3 DNA reads TGTGCCAGCAGTTACCCGTCGAAAAATAGCGGGGGTAGCACAGATACGCAGTATTTT. The encoded protein is CASSYPSKNSGGSTDTQYF.

The CDR3 here is CASSSAASYNEQFF. The CDR3 coding sequence is TGTGCCAGCAGTAGCGCGGCCTCCTACAATGAGCAGTTCTTC. V usage is TRBV25-1 and J usage is TRBJ2-1; D not certain. Deletions cut 5 bases from V and 0 bases from J, with 8 bases between. The germline V gene encodes CDR1 MGHDK and CDR2 SYGVNS. CDR3 size: 14 residues.

J is TRBJ1-2 and V is TRBV6-5; no clear D. The germline V gene encodes CDR1 MNHEY and CDR2 SVGAGI. The CDR3 is made up of 13 amino acids. The V gene lost 9 bases and the J gene lost 0 bases, with 11 bases spanning the gap. CDR3 nucleotides: TGTGCCAGTATACCGGGTCCTAACTATGGCTACACCTTC. Amino acid sequence: CASIPGPNYGYTF.

The chain employs TRBV7-9 and TRBJ2-5, with D unresolved. CDR1 and CDR2 from the germline V gene are SEHNR and FQNEAQ (reference sequence). The CDR3 has 12 amino acids. V was shortened by 3 bases and J by 5 bases, with 7 bases between the two germline ends. The CDR3 reads CASSFLGETQYF. DNA for the CDR3: TGTGCCAGCAGCTTCCTCGGGGAGACCCAGTACTTC.

The chain uses TRBV6-2 or TRBV6-3 and TRBJ2-1, with TRBD1 identical over 7 bases. Unmatched junction bases numbered 8, after V lost 2 bases and J lost 4 bases. This CDR3 comprises 16 residues. The V gene's germline CDR1 is MNHEY and CDR2 SVGEGT. The CDR3: CASSYPRQGRYNEQFF. CDR3 DNA sequence: TGTGCCAGCAGTTACCCCCGACAGGGAAGATACAATGAGCAGTTCTTC.

The chain combines TRBV12-3 or TRBV12-4 with TRBJ2-5; D may be TRBD2 (5 bases). Trimming left V 7 bases short and J 4 bases short, with 10 bases between. The CDR3 extends over 12 amino acids. CDR3 residues: CASTTEGETQYF. The CDR3 region has the DNA TGTGCCAGCACCACCGAGGGAGAGACCCAGTACTTC.

The genes are TRBV7-9 and TRBJ2-5, with 11 positions matching TRBD2. CDR3 length equals 17 residues. With V trimmed by 4 bases and J by 5 bases, 12 bases remained unmatched. Germline V CDR1 and CDR2: SEHNR, FQNEAQ (reference sequence). CDR3 nucleotides: TGTGCCAGCAGCTCTCCGATAGCGGGGGGGCCGTCCGAGACCCAGTACTTC. This gives the protein CASSSPIAGGPSETQYF.

The rearrangement joins TRBV9 to TRBJ2-1; perhaps TRBD2 as D (7 bases). V lost 3 bases and J 4 bases, leaving 17 bases between the germline ends. This CDR3 is 16 amino acids long. CDR1 is SGDLS, CDR2 YYNGEE, per germline. This CDR3 is CASSATGGPEYNEQFF. The DNA of the CDR3 is TGTGCCAGCAGCGCCACCGGGGGGCCCGAATACAATGAGCAGTTCTTC. The variable domain in full, with the rest retrieved from reference TRBV9 and TRBJ2-1, is DSGVTQTPKHLITATGQRVTLRCSPRSGDLSVYWYQQSLDQGLQFLIQYYNGEERAKGNILERFSAQQFPDLHSELNLSSLELGDSALYFCASSATGGPEYNEQFFGPGTRLTVL.

This clone has only one observation. The chain is built from TRBV7-3 and TRBJ2-3; weak D call: TRBD2 (7 bases). The CDR3 is 20 residues long. The ends were cut back, 5 bases at V and 1 base at J, with 28 bases in the middle. Germline lookup yields CDR1 SGHTA and CDR2 FQGTGA. The CDR3 nucleotides are TGTGCCAGCAGCCCCTTCGAGGGGGGGCCCACACTAGGCGGCACAGATACGCAGTATTTT. Translation: CASSPFEGGPTLGGTDTQYF.

The chain is built from TRBV15 and TRBJ1-5; D ambiguous. With 0 bases removed from V and 6 bases from J, the gap between germline ends came to 18 bases. The CDR3 has 17 residues. CDR1 is LNHNV and CDR2 is YYDKDF in the germline V gene (reference sequence). The CDR3 coding sequence is TGTGCCACCAGCAGAGATGAAGGAGGTTTTTTGTCTCAGCCCCAGCATTTT. Translated: CATSRDEGGFLSQPQHF.

The V and J genes are TRBV5-6 and TRBJ1-4, with a possible D match to TRBD1 (5 bases). V lost 0 bases, J lost 13 bases, and 10 bases lay in between. Germline loops: CDR1 SGHDT, CDR2 YYEEEE. This CDR3 spans 12 amino acids. CDR3 sequence reads: CASSLGGGGLFF. CDR3 nucleotide sequence: TGTGCCAGCAGCTTGGGCGGGGGGGGACTGTTTTTT.

The rearrangement links TRBV5-5 to TRBJ2-7; weak D call: TRBD2 (5 bases). Germline-derived CDR1 and CDR2 are SGHKS and YYEKEE (reference sequence). The CDR3 extends over 14 amino acids. The V gene lost 4 bases and the J gene lost 2 bases, with 13 bases spanning the gap. CDR3 in amino acids: CASSPWTDPYEQYV. The CDR3 DNA reads as TGTGCCAGCAGCCCTTGGACTGATCCCTACGAGCAGTACGTC.